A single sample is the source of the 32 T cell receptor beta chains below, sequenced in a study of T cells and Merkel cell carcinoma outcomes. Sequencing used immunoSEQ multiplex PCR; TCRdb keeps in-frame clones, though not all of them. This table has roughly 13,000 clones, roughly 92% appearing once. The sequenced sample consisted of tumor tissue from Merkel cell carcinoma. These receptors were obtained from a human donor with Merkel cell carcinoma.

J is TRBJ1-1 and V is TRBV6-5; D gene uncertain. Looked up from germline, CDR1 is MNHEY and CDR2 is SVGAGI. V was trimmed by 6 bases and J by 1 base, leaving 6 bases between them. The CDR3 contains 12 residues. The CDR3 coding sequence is TGTGCCAGCAGGCGACAGAACACTGAAGCTTTCTTT. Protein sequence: CASRRQNTEAFF.

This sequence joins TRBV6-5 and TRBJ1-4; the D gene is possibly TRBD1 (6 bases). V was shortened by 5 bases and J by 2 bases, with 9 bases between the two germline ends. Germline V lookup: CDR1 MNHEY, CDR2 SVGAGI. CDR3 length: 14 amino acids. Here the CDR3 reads CASSPGATNEKLFF. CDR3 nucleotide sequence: TGTGCCAGCAGTCCAGGGGCGACTAATGAAAAACTGTTTTTT.

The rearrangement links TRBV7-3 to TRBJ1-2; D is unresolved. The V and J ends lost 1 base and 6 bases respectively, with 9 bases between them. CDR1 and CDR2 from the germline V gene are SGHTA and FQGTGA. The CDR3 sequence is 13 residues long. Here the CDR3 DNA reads TGTGCCAGCAGCTTAAATCAAGGAGATGGCTACACCTTC. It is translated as CASSLNQGDGYTF.

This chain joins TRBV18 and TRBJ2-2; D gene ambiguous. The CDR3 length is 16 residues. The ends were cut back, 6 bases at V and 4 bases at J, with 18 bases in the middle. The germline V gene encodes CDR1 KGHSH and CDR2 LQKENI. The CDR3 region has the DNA TGTGCCAGCTCCCCGAATATAGTAGTAGTCACCGGGGAGCTGTTTTTT. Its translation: CASSPNIVVVTGELFF.

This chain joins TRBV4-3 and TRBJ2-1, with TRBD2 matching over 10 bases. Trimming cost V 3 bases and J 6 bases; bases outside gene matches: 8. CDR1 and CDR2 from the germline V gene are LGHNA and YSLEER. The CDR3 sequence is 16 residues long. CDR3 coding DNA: TGCGCCAGCAGCCAGATACTAGCGGGGCACGGCAATGAGCAGTTCTTC. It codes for CASSQILAGHGNEQFF.

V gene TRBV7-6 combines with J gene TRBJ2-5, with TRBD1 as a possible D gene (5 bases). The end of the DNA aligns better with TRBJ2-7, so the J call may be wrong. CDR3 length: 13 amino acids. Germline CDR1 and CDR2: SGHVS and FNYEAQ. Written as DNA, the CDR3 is TGTGCCAGCAGTATGGGGCCGAACTACGAGCAGTACTTC. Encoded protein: CASSMGPNYEQYF.

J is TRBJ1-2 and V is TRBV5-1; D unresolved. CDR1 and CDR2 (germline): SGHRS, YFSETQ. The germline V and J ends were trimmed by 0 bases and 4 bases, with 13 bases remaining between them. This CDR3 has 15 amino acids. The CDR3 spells CASSLEGTSGYGYTF. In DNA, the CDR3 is TGCGCCAGCAGCTTGGAGGGAACTTCTGGCTATGGCTACACCTTC. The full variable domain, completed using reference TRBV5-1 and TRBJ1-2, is KAGVTQTPRYLIKTRGQQVTLSCSPISGHRSVSWYQQTPGQGLQFLFEYFSETQRNKGNFPGRFSGRQFSNSRSEMNVSTLELGDSALYLCASSLEGTSGYGYTFGSGTRLTVV.

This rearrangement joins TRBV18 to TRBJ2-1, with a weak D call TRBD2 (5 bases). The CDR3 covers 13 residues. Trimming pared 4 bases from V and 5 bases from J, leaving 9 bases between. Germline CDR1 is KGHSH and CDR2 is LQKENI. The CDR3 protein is CASSQSGDNEQFF. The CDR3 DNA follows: TGTGCCAGCTCACAGTCCGGGGACAATGAGCAGTTCTTC. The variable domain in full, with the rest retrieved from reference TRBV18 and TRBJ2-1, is NAGVMQNPRHLVRRRGQEARLRCSPMKGHSHVYWYRQLPEEGLKFMVYLQKENIIDESGMPKERFSAEFPKEGPSILRIQQVVRGDSAAYFCASSQSGDNEQFFGPGTRLTVL.

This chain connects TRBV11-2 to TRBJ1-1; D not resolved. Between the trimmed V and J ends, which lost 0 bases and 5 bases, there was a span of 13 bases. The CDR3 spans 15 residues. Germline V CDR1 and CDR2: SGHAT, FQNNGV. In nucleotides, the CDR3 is TGTGCCAGCAGCTTAGATCTTATGGAAGGGACTGAAGCTTTCTTT. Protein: CASSLDLMEGTEAFF.

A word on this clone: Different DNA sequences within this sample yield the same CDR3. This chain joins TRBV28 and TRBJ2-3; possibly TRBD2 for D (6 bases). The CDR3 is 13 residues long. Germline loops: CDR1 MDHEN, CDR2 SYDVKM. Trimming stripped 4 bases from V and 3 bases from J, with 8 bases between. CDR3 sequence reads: CASSSGSTDTQYF. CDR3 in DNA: TGTGCCAGCAGTTCCGGGAGTACAGATACGCAGTATTTT.

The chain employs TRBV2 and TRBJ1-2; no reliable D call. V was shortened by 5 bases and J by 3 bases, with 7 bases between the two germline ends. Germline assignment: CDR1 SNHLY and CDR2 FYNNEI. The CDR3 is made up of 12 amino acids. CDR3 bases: TGTGCCAGCAGTCTTTTCGACTATGGCTACACCTTC. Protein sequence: CASSLFDYGYTF.

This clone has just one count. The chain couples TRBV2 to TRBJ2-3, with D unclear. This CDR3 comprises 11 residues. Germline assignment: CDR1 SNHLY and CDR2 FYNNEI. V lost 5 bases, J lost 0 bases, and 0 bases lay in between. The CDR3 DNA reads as TGTGCCAGCAGTAGCACAGATACGCAGTATTTT. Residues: CASSSTDTQYF. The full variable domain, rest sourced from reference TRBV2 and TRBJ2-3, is EPEVTQTPSHQVTQMGQEVILRCVPISNHLYFYWYRQILGQKVEFLVSFYNNEISEKSEIFDDQFSVERPDGSNFTLKIRSTKLEDSAMYFCASSSTDTQYFGPGTRLTVL.

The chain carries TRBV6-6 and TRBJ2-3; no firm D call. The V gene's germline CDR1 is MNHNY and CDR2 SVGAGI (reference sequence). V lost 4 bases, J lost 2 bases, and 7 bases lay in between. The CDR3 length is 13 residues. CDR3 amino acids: CASSSRNTDTQYF. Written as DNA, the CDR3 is TGTGCCAGCAGTTCCCGTAACACAGATACGCAGTATTTT.

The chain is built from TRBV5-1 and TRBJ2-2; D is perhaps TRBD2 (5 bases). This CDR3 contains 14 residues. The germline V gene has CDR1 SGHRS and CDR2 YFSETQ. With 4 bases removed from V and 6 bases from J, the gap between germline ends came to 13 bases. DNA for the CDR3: TGCGCCAGCAGCCCCCTGGCGGGCCCCGGGGAGCTGTTTTTT. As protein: CASSPLAGPGELFF. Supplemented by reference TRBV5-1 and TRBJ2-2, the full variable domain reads KAGVTQTPRYLIKTRGQQVTLSCSPISGHRSVSWYQQTPGQGLQFLFEYFSETQRNKGNFPGRFSGRQFSNSRSEMNVSTLELGDSALYLCASSPLAGPGELFFGEGSRLTVL.

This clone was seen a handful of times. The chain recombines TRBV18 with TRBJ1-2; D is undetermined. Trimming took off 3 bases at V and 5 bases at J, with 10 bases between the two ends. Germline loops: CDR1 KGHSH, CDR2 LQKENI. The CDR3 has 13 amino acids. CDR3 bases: TGTGCCAGCTCACCTGGGCCCGAGTATGGCTACACCTTC. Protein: CASSPGPEYGYTF.

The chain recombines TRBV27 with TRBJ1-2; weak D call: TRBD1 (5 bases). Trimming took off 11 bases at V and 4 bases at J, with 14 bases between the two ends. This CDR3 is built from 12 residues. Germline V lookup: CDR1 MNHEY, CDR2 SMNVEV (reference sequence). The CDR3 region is CAPPRQPYGYTF. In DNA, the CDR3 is TGTGCCCCGCCGCGACAGCCCTATGGCTACACCTTC.

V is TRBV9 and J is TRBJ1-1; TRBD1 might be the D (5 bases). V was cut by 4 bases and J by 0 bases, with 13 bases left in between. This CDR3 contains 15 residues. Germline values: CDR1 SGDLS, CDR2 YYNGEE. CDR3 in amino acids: CASSLETVMNTEAFF. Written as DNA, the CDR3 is TGTGCCAGCAGCCTGGAGACAGTCATGAACACTGAAGCTTTCTTT.

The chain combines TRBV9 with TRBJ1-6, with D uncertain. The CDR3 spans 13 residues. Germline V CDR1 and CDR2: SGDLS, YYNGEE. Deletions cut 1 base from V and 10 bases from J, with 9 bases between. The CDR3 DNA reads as TGTGCCAGCAGCGTATGGATCAACTCACCCCTCCACTTT. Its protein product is CASSVWINSPLHF.

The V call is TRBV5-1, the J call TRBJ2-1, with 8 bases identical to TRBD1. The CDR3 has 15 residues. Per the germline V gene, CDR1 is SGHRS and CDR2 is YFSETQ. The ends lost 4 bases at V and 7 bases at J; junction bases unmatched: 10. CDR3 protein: CASSPWTGPGNEQFF. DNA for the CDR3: TGCGCCAGCAGCCCCTGGACAGGGCCGGGAAATGAGCAGTTCTTC.

CDR3 protein: CASSSGQGDEQFF. In DNA form, the CDR3 reads TGTGCCAGCAGCTCCGGACAGGGGGATGAGCAGTTCTTC. V is TRBV7-3 and J is TRBJ2-1; 10 bases match TRBD1. V trimming: 4 bases; J trimming: 8 bases; junction bases outside the gene matches: 2. This CDR3 contains 13 residues. Looked up from germline, CDR1 is SGHTA and CDR2 is FQGTGA.

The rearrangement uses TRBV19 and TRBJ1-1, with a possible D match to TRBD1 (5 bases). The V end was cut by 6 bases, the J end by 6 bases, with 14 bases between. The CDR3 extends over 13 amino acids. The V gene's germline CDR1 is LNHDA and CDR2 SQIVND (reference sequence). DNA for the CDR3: TGTGCCAGTAGCCTAACAGGCAGCTCTGAAGCTTTCTTT. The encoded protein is CASSLTGSSEAFF.

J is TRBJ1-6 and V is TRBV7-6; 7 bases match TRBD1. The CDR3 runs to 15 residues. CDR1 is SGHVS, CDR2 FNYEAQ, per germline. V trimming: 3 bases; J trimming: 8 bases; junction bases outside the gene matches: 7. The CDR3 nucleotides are TGTGCCAGCAGCTTCACCGGGACAGATCATTCACCCCTCCACTTT. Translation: CASSFTGTDHSPLHF.

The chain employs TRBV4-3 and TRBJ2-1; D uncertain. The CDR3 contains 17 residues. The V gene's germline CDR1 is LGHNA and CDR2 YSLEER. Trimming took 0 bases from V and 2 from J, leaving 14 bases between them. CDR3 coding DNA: TGCGCCAGCAGCCAAGAACTTGAGCGCGGTGCCTACAATGAGCAGTTCTTC. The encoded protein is CASSQELERGAYNEQFF.

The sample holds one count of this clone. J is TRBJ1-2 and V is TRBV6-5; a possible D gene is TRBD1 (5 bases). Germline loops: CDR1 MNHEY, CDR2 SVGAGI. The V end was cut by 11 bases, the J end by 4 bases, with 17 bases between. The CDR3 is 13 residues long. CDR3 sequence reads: CAVGVAQLYGYTF. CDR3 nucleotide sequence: TGTGCCGTGGGGGTCGCTCAACTCTATGGCTACACCTTC.

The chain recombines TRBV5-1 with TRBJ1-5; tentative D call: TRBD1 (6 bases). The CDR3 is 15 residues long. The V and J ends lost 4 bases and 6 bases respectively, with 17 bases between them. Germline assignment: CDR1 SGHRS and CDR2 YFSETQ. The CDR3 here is CASSPTGTYGQPQHF. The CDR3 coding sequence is TGCGCCAGCAGCCCAACCGGGACATATGGTCAGCCCCAGCATTTT.

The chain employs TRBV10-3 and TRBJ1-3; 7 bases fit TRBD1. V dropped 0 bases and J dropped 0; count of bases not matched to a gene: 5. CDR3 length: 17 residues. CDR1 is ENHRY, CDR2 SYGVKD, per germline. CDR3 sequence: CAISESRGQISGNTIYF. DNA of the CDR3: TGTGCCATCAGTGAGTCGAGGGGGCAGATCTCTGGAAACACCATATATTTT.

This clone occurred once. DNA of the CDR3: TGTGCCAGCAGCTTAGTGGGGGGGGCCTACAATGAGCAGTTCTTC. Translated, it gives CASSLVGGAYNEQFF. The rearrangement joins TRBV7-2 to TRBJ2-1, with 7 bases fitting TRBD2. CDR1 is SGHTA and CDR2 is FQGNSA in the germline V gene. The CDR3 has 15 amino acids. The V and J ends lost 1 base and 2 bases, in that order; junction bases with no gene match: 2.

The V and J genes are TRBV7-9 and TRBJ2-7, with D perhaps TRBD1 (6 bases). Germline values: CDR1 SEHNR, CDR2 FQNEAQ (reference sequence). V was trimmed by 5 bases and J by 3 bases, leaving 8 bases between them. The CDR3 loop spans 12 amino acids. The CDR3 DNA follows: TGTGCCAGCAGCCGGGACAACTACGAGCAGTACTTC. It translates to CASSRDNYEQYF.

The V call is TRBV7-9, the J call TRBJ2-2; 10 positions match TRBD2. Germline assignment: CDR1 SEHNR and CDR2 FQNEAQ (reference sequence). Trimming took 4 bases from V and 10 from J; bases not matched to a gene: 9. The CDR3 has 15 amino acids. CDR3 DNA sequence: TGTGCCAGCAGCTCCCTAGCGGGAGAACTAGAGGAGCTGTTTTTT. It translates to CASSSLAGELEELFF.

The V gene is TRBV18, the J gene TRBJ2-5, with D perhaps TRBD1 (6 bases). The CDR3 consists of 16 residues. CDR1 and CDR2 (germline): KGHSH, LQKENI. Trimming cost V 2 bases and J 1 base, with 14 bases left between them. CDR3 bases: TGTGCCAGCTCACCATCGTGGGGGCGCGTCCAAGAGACCCAGTACTTC. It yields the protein CASSPSWGRVQETQYF.

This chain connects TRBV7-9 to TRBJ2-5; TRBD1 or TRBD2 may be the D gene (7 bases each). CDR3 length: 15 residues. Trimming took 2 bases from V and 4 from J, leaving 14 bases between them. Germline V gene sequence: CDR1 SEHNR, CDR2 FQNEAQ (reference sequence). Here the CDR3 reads CASSLLGRGPETQYF. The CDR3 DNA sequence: TGTGCCAGCAGCTTATTAGGGAGGGGGCCAGAGACCCAGTACTTC.

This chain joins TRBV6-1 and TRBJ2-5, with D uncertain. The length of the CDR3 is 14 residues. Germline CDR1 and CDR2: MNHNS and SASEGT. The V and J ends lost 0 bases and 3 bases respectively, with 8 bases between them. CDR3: CASSEALVKETQYF. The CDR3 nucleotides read TGTGCCAGCAGTGAAGCGCTTGTTAAAGAGACCCAGTACTTC.